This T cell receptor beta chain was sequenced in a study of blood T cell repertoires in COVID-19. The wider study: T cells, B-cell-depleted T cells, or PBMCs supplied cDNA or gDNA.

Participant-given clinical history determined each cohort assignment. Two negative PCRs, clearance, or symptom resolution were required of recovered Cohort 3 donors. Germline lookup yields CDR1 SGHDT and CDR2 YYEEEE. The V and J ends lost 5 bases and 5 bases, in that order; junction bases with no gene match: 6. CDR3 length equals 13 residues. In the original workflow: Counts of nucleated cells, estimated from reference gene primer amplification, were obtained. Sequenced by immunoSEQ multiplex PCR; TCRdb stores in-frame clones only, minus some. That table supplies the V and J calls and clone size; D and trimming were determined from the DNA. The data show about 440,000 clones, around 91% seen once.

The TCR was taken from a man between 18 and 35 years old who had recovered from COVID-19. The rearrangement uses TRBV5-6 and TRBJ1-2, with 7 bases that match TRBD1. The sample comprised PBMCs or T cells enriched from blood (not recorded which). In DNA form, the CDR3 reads TGTGCCAGCAGACCAACACAGGGGTATGGCTACACCTTC. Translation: CASRPTQGYGYTF.